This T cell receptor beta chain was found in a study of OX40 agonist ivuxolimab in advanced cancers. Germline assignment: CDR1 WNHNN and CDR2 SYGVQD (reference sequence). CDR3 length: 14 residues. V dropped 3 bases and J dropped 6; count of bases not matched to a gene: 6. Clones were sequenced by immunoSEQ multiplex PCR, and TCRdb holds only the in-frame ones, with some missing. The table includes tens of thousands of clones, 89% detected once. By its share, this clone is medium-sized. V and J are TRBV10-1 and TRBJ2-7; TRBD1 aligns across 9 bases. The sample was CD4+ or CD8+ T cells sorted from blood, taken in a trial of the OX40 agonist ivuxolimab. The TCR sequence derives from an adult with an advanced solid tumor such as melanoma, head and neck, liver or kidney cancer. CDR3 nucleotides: TGCGCCAGCAGTGACCCGGGACAGGGCTTCGAGCAGTACTTC. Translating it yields CASSDPGQGFEQYF.